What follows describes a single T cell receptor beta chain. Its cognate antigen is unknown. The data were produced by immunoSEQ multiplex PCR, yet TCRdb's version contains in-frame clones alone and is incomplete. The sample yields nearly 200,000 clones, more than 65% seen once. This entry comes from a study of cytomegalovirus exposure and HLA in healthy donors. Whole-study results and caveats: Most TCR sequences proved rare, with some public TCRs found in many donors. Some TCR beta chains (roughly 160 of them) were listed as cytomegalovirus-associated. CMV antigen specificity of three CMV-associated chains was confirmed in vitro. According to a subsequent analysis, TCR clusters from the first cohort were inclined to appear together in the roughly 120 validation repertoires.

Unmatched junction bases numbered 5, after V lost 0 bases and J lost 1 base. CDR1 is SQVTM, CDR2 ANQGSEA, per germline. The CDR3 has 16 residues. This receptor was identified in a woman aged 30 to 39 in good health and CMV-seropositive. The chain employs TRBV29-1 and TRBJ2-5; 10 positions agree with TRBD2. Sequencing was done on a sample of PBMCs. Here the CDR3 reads CSVEDLWTSGQETQYF. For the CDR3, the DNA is TGCAGCGTTGAAGATCTCTGGACTAGCGGCCAAGAGACCCAGTACTTC.